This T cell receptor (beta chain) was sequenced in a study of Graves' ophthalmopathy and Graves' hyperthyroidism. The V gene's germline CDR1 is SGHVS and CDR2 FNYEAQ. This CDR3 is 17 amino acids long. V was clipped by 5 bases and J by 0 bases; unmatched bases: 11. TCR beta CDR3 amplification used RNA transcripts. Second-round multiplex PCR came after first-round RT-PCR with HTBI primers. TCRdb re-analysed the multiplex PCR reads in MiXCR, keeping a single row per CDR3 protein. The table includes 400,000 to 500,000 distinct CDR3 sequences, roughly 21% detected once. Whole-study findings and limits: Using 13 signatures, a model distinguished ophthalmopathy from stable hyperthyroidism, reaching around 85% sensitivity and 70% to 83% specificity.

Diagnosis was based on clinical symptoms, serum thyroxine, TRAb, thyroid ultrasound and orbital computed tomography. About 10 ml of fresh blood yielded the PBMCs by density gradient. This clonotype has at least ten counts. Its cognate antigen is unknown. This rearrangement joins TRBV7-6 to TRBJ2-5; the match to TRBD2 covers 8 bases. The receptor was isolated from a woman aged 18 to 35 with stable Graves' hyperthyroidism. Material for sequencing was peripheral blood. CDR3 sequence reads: CASSLFGSGEYQETQYF. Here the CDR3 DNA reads TGTGCCAGCAGCCTCTTTGGTAGCGGGGAGTACCAAGAGACCCAGTACTTC.